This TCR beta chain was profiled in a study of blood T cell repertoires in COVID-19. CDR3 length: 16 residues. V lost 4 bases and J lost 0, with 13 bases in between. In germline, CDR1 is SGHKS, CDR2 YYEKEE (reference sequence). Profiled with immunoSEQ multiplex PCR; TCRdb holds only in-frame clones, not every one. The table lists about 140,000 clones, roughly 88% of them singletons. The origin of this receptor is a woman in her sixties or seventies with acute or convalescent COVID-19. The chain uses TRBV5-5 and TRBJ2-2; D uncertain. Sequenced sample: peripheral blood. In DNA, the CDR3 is TGTGCCAGCAGCAATACCAGGAAATCGAACACCGGGGAGCTGTTTTTT. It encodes CASSNTRKSNTGELFF.